A single sample is the source of the 24 T cell receptor beta chains below, sequenced in a study of T cell repertoires in cytomegalovirus infection. Their antigens are not known. TCRdb re-analysed the reads in MiXCR, keeping a single row per CDR3 protein. The data hold a few hundred thousand distinct CDR3 sequences, with 30% to 40% observed a single time. The input for sequencing was cultured PBMCs, taken from culture after CMV antigen stimulation. These receptors were obtained from a human donor in good health (CMV status not recorded). Some clones in this sample may be carry-over from other donors' samples.

This clonotype was seen a few times. This rearrangement joins TRBV7-2 to TRBJ2-2, with D tentatively TRBD2 (6 bases). Germline assignment: CDR1 SGHTA and CDR2 FQGNSA. With 2 bases removed from V and 1 base from J, the gap between germline ends came to 11 bases. This CDR3 has 16 amino acids. This CDR3 reads CASSLMASVNTGELFF. CDR3 coding DNA: TGTGCCAGCAGCTTAATGGCTAGCGTGAACACCGGGGAGCTGTTTTTT.

This chain's CDR3 is CASSQERRLAGHNEQFF. CDR3 coding DNA: TGTGCCAGCAGCCAAGAGAGGCGGTTAGCGGGACACAATGAGCAGTTCTTC. J is TRBJ2-1 and V is TRBV4-2; 8 nucleotides agree with TRBD2. Germline V gene lookup returns CDR1 LGHNA and CDR2 YNFKEQ. Trimming cost V 0 bases and J 5 bases; bases outside gene matches: 9. This CDR3 has 17 amino acids.

This clonotype turned up a few times. This sequence joins TRBV7-9 and TRBJ1-1, with TRBD1 matching over 8 bases. V lost 0 bases to trimming and J lost 5 bases; unmatched junction nucleotides: 8. This CDR3 region has 16 residues. CDR1 is SEHNR, CDR2 FQNEAQ, per germline (reference sequence). The DNA for the CDR3 is TGTGCCAGCAGCTTAGCGGAAGGAGGGGACAGGACTGAAGCTTTCTTT. Translation gives CASSLAEGGDRTEAFF.

The table lists this clonotype with a count of one. The CDR3 reads CSASPITSGRAYNEQFF. The DNA of the CDR3 is TGCAGTGCTAGCCCCATTACTAGCGGGAGAGCCTACAATGAGCAGTTCTTC. The chain is built from TRBV20-1 and TRBJ2-1, with TRBD2 identical over 11 bases. With 3 bases clipped from V and 2 bases from J, the junction kept 9 bases outside the gene matches. There are 17 residues in the CDR3. Per the germline V gene, CDR1 is DFQATT and CDR2 is SNEGSKA (reference sequence).

V and J are TRBV6-5 and TRBJ1-2; 7 bases are a match to TRBD1. CDR1 is MNHEY, CDR2 SVGAGI, per germline. Trimming took 7 bases from V and 8 from J; bases not matched to a gene: 10. The CDR3 extends over 13 amino acids. The CDR3 nucleotides read TGTGCCAGCAAGACAGGGACCTCCGGAGGCTACACCTTC. This gives the protein CASKTGTSGGYTF.

This clonotype was seen only a few times. The gene calls are TRBV7-2 and TRBJ2-7; D is possibly TRBD2 (6 bases). The CDR3 totals 15 residues. Germline V gene lookup returns CDR1 SGHTA and CDR2 FQGNSA. The V gene lost 1 base and the J gene lost 0 bases, with 10 bases spanning the gap. The CDR3 region is CASSLDRGSSYEQYF. As DNA, the CDR3 is TGTGCCAGCAGCTTAGATCGGGGGAGCTCCTACGAGCAGTACTTC.

Comments on this clonotype: No conserved phenylalanine or tryptophan ends this CDR3, so it is likely a read error. The V call is TRBV7-2, the J call TRBJ2-3; D ambiguous. Germline V CDR1 and CDR2: SGHTA, FQGNSA. Trimming cost V 0 bases and J 2 bases, with 3 bases left between them. This CDR3 region has 13 residues. The CDR3 here is CASSLAYTDTQYL. As DNA, the CDR3 is TGTGCCAGCAGCTTAGCGTACACAGATACGCAGTATTTA.

This clonotype was detected a few times. The V and J genes are TRBV7-9 and TRBJ2-7; the D is unclear. The length of the CDR3 is 15 residues. Between the trimmed V and J ends, which lost 2 bases and 3 bases, there was a span of 14 bases. Germline assignment: CDR1 SEHNR and CDR2 FQNEAQ (reference sequence). Here the CDR3 DNA reads TGTGCCAGCAGCTTATCTATACAGAGAGGCTACGAGCAGTACGTC. Translated: CASSLSIQRGYEQYV.

This clonotype has at least ten counts. The chain is built from TRBV7-2 and TRBJ2-3, with unresolved D. Per germline, CDR1 SGHTA and CDR2 FQGNSA. The CDR3 length is 12 residues. Trimming removed 8 bases at V and 2 bases at J, with 8 bases between. CDR3 amino acids: CASEELTDTQYF. CDR3 DNA: TGTGCCAGCGAGGAGCTCACAGATACGCAGTATTTT.

In this sample, this clonotype turned up a few times. The chain uses TRBV6-1 and TRBJ2-1; D possibly uses TRBD1 or TRBD2 (5 bases each). This CDR3 is built from 13 residues. The V and J ends lost 5 bases and 9 bases respectively, with 14 bases between them. Germline loops: CDR1 MNHNS, CDR2 SASEGT. The CDR3 DNA is TGTGCCAGCAGTCCAGAGGGGTTGGGTGAGCAGTTCTTC. This encodes CASSPEGLGEQFF.

This clonotype has just a few counts. The chain has TRBV7-9 and TRBJ2-3, with 7 bases fitting TRBD2. The V and J ends lost 2 bases and 0 bases, in that order; junction bases with no gene match: 5. The CDR3 consists of 16 residues. Germline lookup yields CDR1 SEHNR and CDR2 FQNEAQ (reference sequence). The CDR3 DNA is TGTGCCAGCAGCTTATTTTCTAGCGGTAGCACAGATACGCAGTATTTT. Its translation: CASSLFSSGSTDTQYF.

The rearrangement uses TRBV24-1 and TRBJ2-1; 9 nucleotides agree with TRBD1. With V trimmed by 3 bases and J by 2 bases, 7 bases remained unmatched. Looked up from germline, CDR1 is KGHDR and CDR2 is SFDVKD. CDR3 length: 17 residues. The DNA of the CDR3 is TGTGCCACCAGTGATACGACAGGGGGTACCCCCTACAATGAGCAGTTCTTC. Its protein product is CATSDTTGGTPYNEQFF.

A word on this clonotype: The junction departs from germline at one end; a sequencing error may be responsible. The CDR3: CASSLDRSTEVFF. CDR3 in DNA: TGTGCCAGCAGCTTAGATAGATCCACTGAAGTTTTCTTT. The V call is TRBV11-2, the J call TRBJ1-1; D is ambiguous. Germline V gene lookup returns CDR1 SGHAT and CDR2 FQNNGV. The CDR3 has 13 amino acids. The full variable domain, its missing parts supplied by reference TRBV11-2 and TRBJ1-1, is EAGVAQSPRYKIIEKRQSVAFWCNPISGHATLYWYQQILGQGPKLLIQFQNNGVVDDSQLPKDRFSAERLKGVDSTLKIQPAKLEDSAVYLCASSLDRSTEVFFGQGTRLTVV.

The rearrangement links TRBV19 to TRBJ1-5, with a weak D call TRBD1 (6 bases). Germline-derived CDR1 and CDR2 are LNHDA and SQIVND (reference sequence). The CDR3 extends over 15 amino acids. Deletions cut 2 bases from V and 7 bases from J, with 15 bases between. CDR3 region: CASSIFWGQGQPQHF. DNA of the CDR3: TGTGCCAGTAGTATATTTTGGGGGCAGGGGCAGCCCCAGCATTTT.

This clonotype was seen a single time. This chain joins TRBV24-1 and TRBJ2-6, with D possibly matching TRBD2 (5 bases). This CDR3 region has 15 residues. The V end was cut by 3 bases, the J end by 2 bases, with 7 bases between. Germline V gene data show CDR1 as KGHDR and CDR2 as SFDVKD. The CDR3 region has the DNA TGTGCCACCAGTGATACTAGAACTGGGGCCAACGTCCTGACTTTC. Translating gives CATSDTRTGANVLTF.

This clonotype was detected only a few times. V is TRBV7-9 and J is TRBJ2-7; possible D gene TRBD2, 6 bases. CDR1 and CDR2 from the germline V gene are SEHNR and FQNEAQ (reference sequence). V was trimmed by 5 bases and J by 5 bases, leaving 13 bases between them. CDR3 length: 13 amino acids. CDR3 loop: CASSRWGEDEQYF. CDR3 coding DNA: TGTGCCAGCAGCCGGTGGGGGGAGGACGAGCAGTACTTC.

V and J are TRBV6-5 and TRBJ1-1; D remains unclear. Germline V gene lookup returns CDR1 MNHEY and CDR2 SVGAGI. The CDR3 runs 13 residues. The germline V and J ends were trimmed by 2 bases and 6 bases, with 10 bases remaining between them. The CDR3 coding sequence is TGTGCCAGCAGTTACCCCGGCTACTCTGAAGCTTTCTTT. This codes for CASSYPGYSEAFF.

This clonotype has a handful of counts. The rearrangement uses TRBV7-2 and TRBJ2-1; 12 bases are a match to TRBD2. The germline CDR1 and CDR2 sequences are SGHTA and FQGNSA. CDR3 length: 15 residues. J was trimmed by 8 bases and V by 4 bases; bases with no gene match: 6. DNA for the CDR3: TGTGCCAGCAGCTCACTAGCGGGAGGAACGGATGAGCAGTTCTTC. Translating gives CASSSLAGGTDEQFF.

The V and J genes are TRBV7-2 and TRBJ2-1, with TRBD2 identical over 11 bases. This CDR3 is built from 18 residues. V lost 5 bases and J lost 4; bases outside the gene matches: 13. CDR1 and CDR2 from the germline V gene are SGHTA and FQGNSA. CDR3 nucleotide sequence: TGTGCCAGCAGCCGCTCCGGGACTAGCGGACAAATGTACAATGAGCAGTTCTTC. The encoded protein is CASSRSGTSGQMYNEQFF.

This clonotype has ten or more counts. This chain uses TRBV6-1 with TRBJ2-3; 10 positions agree with TRBD2. Germline-derived CDR1 and CDR2 are MNHNS and SASEGT. J was trimmed by 1 base and V by 8 bases; bases with no gene match: 12. The CDR3 runs 17 residues. CDR3 DNA: TGTGCCAGCGGTCTAGCGGGAGTTGGGGTTGGCACAGATACGCAGTATTTT. Translated, it gives CASGLAGVGVGTDTQYF.

This clonotype has ten or more counts. V usage is TRBV7-2 and J usage is TRBJ1-1, with TRBD1 matching over 7 bases. The germline V gene encodes CDR1 SGHTA and CDR2 FQGNSA. Trimming removed 5 bases from V and 0 bases from J; junction bases left unmatched: 6. The CDR3 has 15 amino acids. CDR3: CASSTQGSLNTEAFF. CDR3 DNA sequence: TGTGCCAGCAGCACACAGGGGTCCCTGAACACTGAAGCTTTCTTT. Combining the CDR3 with reference TRBV7-2 and TRBJ1-1 gives the whole variable domain GAGVSQSPSNKVTEKGKDVELRCDPISGHTALYWYRQSLGQGLEFLIYFQGNSAPDKSGLPSDRFSAERTGGSVSTLTIQRTQQEDSAVYLCASSTQGSLNTEAFFGQGTRLTVV.

The chain employs TRBV12-3 or TRBV12-4 and TRBJ2-1; tentatively, D is TRBD1 or TRBD2 (5 bases each). The CDR3 loop spans 16 amino acids. V shed 8 bases and J shed 0 bases, with 17 bases lying between them. Written as DNA, the CDR3 is TGTGCCAGCTTGGGGGTAGCTCTAAGCTCCTACAATGAGCAGTTCTTC. Translation gives CASLGVALSSYNEQFF.

This clonotype was seen a few times. The chain uses TRBV11-2 and TRBJ2-3; D gene ambiguous. The CDR3 covers 13 residues. With 5 bases removed from V and 6 bases from J, the gap between germline ends came to 12 bases. Germline assignment: CDR1 SGHAT and CDR2 FQNNGV. The CDR3 loop is CASSLGPSDTQYF. The CDR3 coding sequence is TGTGCCAGCAGCCTCGGGCCCTCGGATACGCAGTATTTT.

The rearrangement joins TRBV12-3 or TRBV12-4 to TRBJ2-4, with unresolved D. The length of the CDR3 is 15 residues. Trimming took off 5 bases at V and 0 bases at J, with 11 bases between the two ends. The CDR3 protein is CASSISLAAKNIQYF. CDR3 sequence (DNA): TGTGCCAGCAGTATAAGCCTTGCAGCCAAAAACATTCAGTACTTC.